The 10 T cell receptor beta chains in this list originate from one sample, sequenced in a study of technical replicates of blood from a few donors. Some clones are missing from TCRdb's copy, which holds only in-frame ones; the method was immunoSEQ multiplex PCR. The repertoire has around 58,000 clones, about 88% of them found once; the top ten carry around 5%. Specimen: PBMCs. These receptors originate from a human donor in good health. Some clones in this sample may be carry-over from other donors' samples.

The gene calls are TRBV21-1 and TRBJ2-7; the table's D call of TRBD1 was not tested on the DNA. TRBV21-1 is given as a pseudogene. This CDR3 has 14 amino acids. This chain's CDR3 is CASSKFQDSYEQYF. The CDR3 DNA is TGTGCCAGCAGCAAATTCCAGGATTCCTACGAGCAGTACTTC.

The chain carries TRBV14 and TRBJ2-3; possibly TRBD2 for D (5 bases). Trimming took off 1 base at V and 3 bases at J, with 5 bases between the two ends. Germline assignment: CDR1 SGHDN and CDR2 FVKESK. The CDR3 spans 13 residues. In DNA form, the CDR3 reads TGTGCCAGCAGCCAAGCGGGAACAGATACGCAGTATTTT. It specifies CASSQAGTDTQYF.

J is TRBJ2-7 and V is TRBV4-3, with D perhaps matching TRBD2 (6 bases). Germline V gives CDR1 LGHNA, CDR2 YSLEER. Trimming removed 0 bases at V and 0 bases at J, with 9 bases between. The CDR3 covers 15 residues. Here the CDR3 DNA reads TGCGCCAGCAGCCAAGATGCGGGACCCTCCTACGAGCAGTACTTC. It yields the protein CASSQDAGPSYEQYF.

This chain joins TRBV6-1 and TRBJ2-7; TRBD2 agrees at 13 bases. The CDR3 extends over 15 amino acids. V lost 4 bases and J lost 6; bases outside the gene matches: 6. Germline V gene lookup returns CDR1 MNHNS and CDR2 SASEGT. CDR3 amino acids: CASSGGTSGKGEQYF. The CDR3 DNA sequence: TGTGCCAGCAGTGGCGGGACTAGCGGGAAGGGCGAGCAGTACTTC.

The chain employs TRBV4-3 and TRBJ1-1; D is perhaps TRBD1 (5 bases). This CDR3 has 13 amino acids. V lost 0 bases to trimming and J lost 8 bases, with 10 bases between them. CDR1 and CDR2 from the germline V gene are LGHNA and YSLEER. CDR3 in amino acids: CASSQELGAEAFF. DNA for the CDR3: TGCGCCAGCAGCCAAGAGTTAGGGGCCGAAGCTTTCTTT.

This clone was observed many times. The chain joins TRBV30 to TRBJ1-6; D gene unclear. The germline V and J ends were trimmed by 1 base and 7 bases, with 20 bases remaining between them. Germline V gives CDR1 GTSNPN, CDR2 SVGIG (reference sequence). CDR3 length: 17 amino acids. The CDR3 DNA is TGTGCCTGGAGTGCACACGGGGTGACGGAGCGGAATTCACCCCTCCACTTT. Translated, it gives CAWSAHGVTERNSPLHF.

CDR3 coding DNA: TGTGCCAGCAGCGGGTTAGCGGGAGGGCCCTACAATGAGCAGTTCTTC. Its protein is CASSGLAGGPYNEQFF. The chain is built from TRBV7-9 and TRBJ2-1, with 11 positions matching TRBD2. With 5 bases clipped from V and 2 bases from J, the junction kept 5 bases outside the gene matches. CDR1 SEHNR and CDR2 FQNEAQ come from the germline V gene (reference sequence). The CDR3 spans 16 residues.

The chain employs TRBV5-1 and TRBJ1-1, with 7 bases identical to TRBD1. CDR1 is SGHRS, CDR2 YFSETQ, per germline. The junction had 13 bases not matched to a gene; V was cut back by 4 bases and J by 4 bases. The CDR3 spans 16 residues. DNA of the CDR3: TGCGCCAGCAGCCCCCCAAACAGGGGATTGAGCACTGAAGCTTTCTTT. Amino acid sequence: CASSPPNRGLSTEAFF.

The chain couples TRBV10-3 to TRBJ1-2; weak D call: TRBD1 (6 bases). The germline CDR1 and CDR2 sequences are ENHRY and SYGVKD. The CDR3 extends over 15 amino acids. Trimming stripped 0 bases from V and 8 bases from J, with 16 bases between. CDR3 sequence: CAISESATGAVGYTF. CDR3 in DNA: TGTGCCATCAGTGAGTCTGCGACAGGAGCGGTCGGCTACACCTTC.

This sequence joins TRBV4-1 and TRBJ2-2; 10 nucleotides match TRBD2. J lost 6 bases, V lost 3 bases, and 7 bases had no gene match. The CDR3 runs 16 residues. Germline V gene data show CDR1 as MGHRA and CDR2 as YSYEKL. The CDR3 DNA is TGCGCCAGCAGCCAGAGCGGGGGGGCATGGGCCGGGGAGCTGTTTTTT. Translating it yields CASSQSGGAWAGELFF.